Presented here are 15 T cell receptor beta chains from one specimen sequenced in a study of OX40 agonist ivuxolimab in advanced cancers. The repertoire was sequenced with immunoSEQ multiplex PCR; TCRdb's copy has only in-frame clones and lacks some. Altogether tens of thousands of clones are present, approximately 89% being singletons, with the ten largest covering approximately 0.5%. The source was CD4+ or CD8+ T cells sorted from blood, collected in a trial of the OX40 agonist ivuxolimab. The origin of the receptors is an adult with an advanced solid tumor such as melanoma, head and neck, liver or kidney cancer.

This clone appeared once. The gene calls are TRBV2 and TRBJ1-6; weak D call: TRBD1 (6 bases). Germline V gene data show CDR1 as SNHLY and CDR2 as FYNNEI. The V end was cut by 7 bases, the J end by 7 bases, with 17 bases between. The CDR3 has 15 residues. Written as DNA, the CDR3 is TGTGCCAGCATCCTTCGTTGGGGGACAAATTCACCCCTCCACTTT. It yields the protein CASILRWGTNSPLHF.

This rearrangement joins TRBV18 to TRBJ2-4; 8 bases fit TRBD1. The V gene end was trimmed by 5 bases and the J gene end by 4 bases; junction bases not matched to a gene: 16. Germline V CDR1 and CDR2: KGHSH, LQKENI. This CDR3 contains 18 residues. CDR3 DNA sequence: TGTGCCAGCTCATCGTTTCTTACCGGACAGGGTCTAAAAAACATTCAGTACTTC. It specifies CASSSFLTGQGLKNIQYF.

The J gene is TRBJ2-1, the V gene TRBV29-1; 9 positions match TRBD1. CDR1 is SQVTM and CDR2 is ANQGSEA in the germline V gene. The length of the CDR3 is 14 residues. Trimming took 5 bases from V and 7 from J; bases not matched to a gene: 9. CDR3 sequence reads: CSVSPGQGWNEQFF. As DNA, the CDR3 is TGCAGCGTTTCCCCGGGACAGGGTTGGAATGAGCAGTTCTTC.

Here the CDR3 reads CASSLVGGAGETQYF. As DNA, the CDR3 is TGTGCCAGCAGCTTAGTCGGGGGGGCCGGTGAGACCCAGTACTTC. This rearrangement joins TRBV7-7 to TRBJ2-5; 8 nucleotides line up with TRBD2. V dropped 1 base and J dropped 5; count of bases not matched to a gene: 6. CDR1 and CDR2 (germline): SSHAT, FNYEAQ (reference sequence). There are 15 residues in the CDR3.

This clone was counted once. The chain employs TRBV5-1 and TRBJ1-3, with D maybe TRBD1 (5 bases). The CDR3 has 14 amino acids. Trimming pared 4 bases from V and 8 bases from J, leaving 16 bases between. The germline V gene encodes CDR1 SGHRS and CDR2 YFSETQ. The CDR3 sequence is CASSGPGTGDTIYF. The CDR3 nucleotides are TGCGCCAGCAGCGGACCCGGGACCGGGGACACCATATATTTT. The variable domain in full, completed from reference TRBV5-1 and TRBJ1-3, reads KAGVTQTPRYLIKTRGQQVTLSCSPISGHRSVSWYQQTPGQGLQFLFEYFSETQRNKGNFPGRFSGRQFSNSRSEMNVSTLELGDSALYLCASSGPGTGDTIYFGEGSWLTVV.

The chain links TRBV5-1 to TRBJ2-7; D may be TRBD2 (6 bases). V lost 0 bases and J 6 bases, leaving 13 bases between the germline ends. From germline, CDR1 is SGHRS and CDR2 YFSETQ. CDR3 length equals 14 residues. The CDR3 region is CASSLEGVGGEQYF. The DNA of the CDR3 is TGCGCCAGCAGCTTGGAAGGGGTCGGGGGCGAGCAGTACTTC.

The V gene is TRBV19, the J gene TRBJ2-7; tentatively, D is TRBD1 or TRBD2 (5 bases each). Between the trimmed V and J ends, which lost 5 bases and 6 bases, there was a span of 11 bases. The CDR3 has 12 amino acids. Germline-derived CDR1 and CDR2 are LNHDA and SQIVND (reference sequence). The CDR3 sequence: CASSGRDREQYF. CDR3 coding DNA: TGTGCCAGTAGTGGCAGGGACCGCGAGCAGTACTTC.

The V and J genes are TRBV9 and TRBJ1-1; D is ambiguous. This CDR3 spans 14 amino acids. The ends were cut back, 0 bases at V and 0 bases at J, with 6 bases in the middle. The germline V gene has CDR1 SGDLS and CDR2 YYNGEE. The CDR3 DNA sequence: TGTGCCAGCAGCGTAGCAAACGTGAACACTGAAGCTTTCTTT. Amino acid sequence: CASSVANVNTEAFF.

V and J are TRBV27 and TRBJ1-5; TRBD1 might be the D (5 bases). Trimming left V 8 bases short and J 4 bases short, with 9 bases between. The CDR3 length is 12 residues. Germline V CDR1 and CDR2: MNHEY, SMNVEV (reference sequence). The CDR3 sequence is CASLQENQPQHF. CDR3 DNA sequence: TGTGCCAGCTTACAGGAAAATCAGCCCCAGCATTTT.

This sequence joins TRBV6-6 and TRBJ2-7; D uncertain. V lost 5 bases to trimming and J lost 7 bases, with 12 bases between them. Germline V gene sequence: CDR1 MNHNY, CDR2 SVGAGI (reference sequence). CDR3 length: 12 residues. CDR3 bases: TGTGCCAGCAGTCCATCTATCGGAGAGCAGTACTTC. It is translated as CASSPSIGEQYF.

This clone was counted between two and nine times. The CDR3 reads CASSLFPGRDTEAFF. The DNA of the CDR3 is TGCGCCAGCAGCTTGTTCCCAGGGCGGGACACTGAAGCTTTCTTT. The chain employs TRBV5-1 and TRBJ1-1, with D tentatively TRBD1 (5 bases). Germline V gene sequence: CDR1 SGHRS, CDR2 YFSETQ. This CDR3 spans 15 amino acids. V gave up 1 base and J gave up 3 bases, with 13 bases separating them.

CDR3 nucleotide sequence: TGCGCCAGCCGTTTGACAGGGTCTGACACTGAAGCTTTCTTT. Translating gives CASRLTGSDTEAFF. The rearrangement joins TRBV5-1 to TRBJ1-1, with 7 bases that match TRBD1. The CDR3 is 14 residues long. CDR1 is SGHRS and CDR2 is YFSETQ in the germline V gene. V gave up 7 bases and J gave up 3 bases; unmatched junction bases: 9.

This clone was observed once. The chain carries TRBV5-1 and TRBJ1-1; D is uncertain. In germline, CDR1 is SGHRS, CDR2 YFSETQ. V lost 4 bases, J lost 0 bases, and 13 bases lay in between. CDR3 length equals 15 residues. CDR3 amino acids: CASSTGTLMNTEAFF. CDR3 DNA sequence: TGCGCCAGCAGCACTGGAACCCTCATGAACACTGAAGCTTTCTTT.

V usage is TRBV9 and J usage is TRBJ2-5; D is undetermined. This CDR3 spans 13 amino acids. Germline assignment: CDR1 SGDLS and CDR2 YYNGEE. Trimming took 3 bases from V and 5 from J, leaving 11 bases between them. CDR3 nucleotide sequence: TGTGCCAGCAGCGCCGGGCACGGGGAGACCCAGTACTTC. Translating it yields CASSAGHGETQYF. Full variable domain (rest looked up from reference TRBV9 and TRBJ2-5): DSGVTQTPKHLITATGQRVTLRCSPRSGDLSVYWYQQSLDQGLQFLIQYYNGEERAKGNILERFSAQQFPDLHSELNLSSLELGDSALYFCASSAGHGETQYFGPGTRLLVL.

There are a few counts of this clone. In nucleotides, the CDR3 is TGTGCCAGCAGTTACTGGAGTGGGAACACTGAAGCTTTCTTT. Its protein product is CASSYWSGNTEAFF. The chain links TRBV6-5 to TRBJ1-1, with D uncertain. The germline CDR1 and CDR2 sequences are MNHEY and SVGAGI. V was shortened by 1 base and J by 1 base, with 7 bases between the two germline ends. The CDR3 consists of 14 residues.